This TCR beta chain appears in the sequencing data of a study of early T cells in non-severe SARS-CoV-2 infection. At the level of the study: Unsorted whole-blood RNA was sequenced in bulk, leaving chains unpaired. Study findings and constraints: Anti-spike CD8 responses were favored in VDJdb matching, and private and CD4 specificities were missed.

This clonotype has more than one count but fewer than ten. Its specificity is unknown. Individual cDNA molecules carried attached unique molecular identifiers. Using its own MiXCR run on the 5' RACE reads, TCRdb lists one record per CDR3 protein. This table has more than 65,000 distinct CDR3 sequences, around 15% appearing once. The CDR3 is 16 residues long. Germline V gene lookup returns CDR1 MNHEY and CDR2 SVGEGT. V lost 1 base, J lost 1 base, and 10 bases lay in between. The sequence derives from an adult who was a healthcare worker with PCR-confirmed SARS-CoV-2 infection or an uninfected control (not recorded which). The J gene is TRBJ2-2, the V gene TRBV6-2 or TRBV6-3; possibly TRBD1 or TRBD2 for D (5 bases each). The specimen sequenced was whole blood. This CDR3 reads CASSYFPGRNTGELFF. For the CDR3, the DNA is TGTGCCAGCAGTTACTTCCCGGGGCGGAACACCGGGGAGCTGTTTTTT.